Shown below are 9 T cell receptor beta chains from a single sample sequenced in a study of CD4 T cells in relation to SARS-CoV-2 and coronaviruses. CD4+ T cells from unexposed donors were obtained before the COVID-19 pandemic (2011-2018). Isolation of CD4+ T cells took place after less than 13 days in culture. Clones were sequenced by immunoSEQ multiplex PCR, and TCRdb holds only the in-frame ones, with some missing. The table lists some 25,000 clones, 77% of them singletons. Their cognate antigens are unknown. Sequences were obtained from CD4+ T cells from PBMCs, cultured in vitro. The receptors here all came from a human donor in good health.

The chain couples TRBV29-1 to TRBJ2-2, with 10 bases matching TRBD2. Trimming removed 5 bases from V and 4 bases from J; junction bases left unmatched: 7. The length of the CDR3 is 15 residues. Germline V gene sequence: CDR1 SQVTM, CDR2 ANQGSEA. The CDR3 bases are TGCAGCGTTAGCCACAGCGGGAGGGTCACCGGGGAGCTGTTTTTT. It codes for CSVSHSGRVTGELFF.

The CDR3 reads CASMERAEAPNEQFF. The CDR3 DNA reads TGTGCCAGTATGGAGAGAGCGGAGGCCCCCAATGAGCAGTTCTTC. The rearrangement joins TRBV19 to TRBJ2-1; TRBD2 is a possible D gene (5 bases). CDR1 and CDR2 (germline): LNHDA, SQIVND (reference sequence). The CDR3 is 15 residues long. V was clipped by 7 bases and J by 6 bases, with 19 bases between them.

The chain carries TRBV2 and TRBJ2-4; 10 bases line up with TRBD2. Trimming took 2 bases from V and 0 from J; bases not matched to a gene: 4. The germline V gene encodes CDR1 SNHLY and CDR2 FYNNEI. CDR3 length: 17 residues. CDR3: CASSELAGGTAKNIQYF. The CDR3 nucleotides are TGTGCCAGCAGTGAATTAGCGGGGGGAACAGCCAAAAACATTCAGTACTTC.

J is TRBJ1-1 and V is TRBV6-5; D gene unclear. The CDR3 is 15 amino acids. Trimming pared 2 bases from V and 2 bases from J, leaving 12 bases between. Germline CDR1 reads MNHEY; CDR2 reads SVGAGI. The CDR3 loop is CASSYGPVGNTEAFF. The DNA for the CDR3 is TGTGCCAGCAGTTACGGTCCAGTCGGTAACACTGAAGCTTTCTTT.

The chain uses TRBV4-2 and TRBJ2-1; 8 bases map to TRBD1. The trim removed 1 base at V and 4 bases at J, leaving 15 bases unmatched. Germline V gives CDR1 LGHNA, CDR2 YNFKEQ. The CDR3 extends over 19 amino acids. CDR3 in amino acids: CASSQASSPRDRTYNEQFF. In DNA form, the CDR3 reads TGTGCCAGCAGCCAAGCCTCCTCGCCCCGGGACAGGACTTACAATGAGCAGTTCTTC.

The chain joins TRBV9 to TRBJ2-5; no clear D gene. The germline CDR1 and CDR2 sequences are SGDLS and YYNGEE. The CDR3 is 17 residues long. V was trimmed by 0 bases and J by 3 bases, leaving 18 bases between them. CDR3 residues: CASSVGVRHPGEETQYF. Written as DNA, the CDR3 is TGTGCCAGCAGCGTAGGGGTTCGACACCCAGGCGAAGAGACCCAGTACTTC.

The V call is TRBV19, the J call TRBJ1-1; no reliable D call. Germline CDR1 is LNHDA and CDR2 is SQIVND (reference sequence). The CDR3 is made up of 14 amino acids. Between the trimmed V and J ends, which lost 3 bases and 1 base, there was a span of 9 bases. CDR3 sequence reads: CASSMGGPNTEAFF. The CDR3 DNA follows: TGTGCCAGTAGTATGGGAGGGCCGAACACTGAAGCTTTCTTT.

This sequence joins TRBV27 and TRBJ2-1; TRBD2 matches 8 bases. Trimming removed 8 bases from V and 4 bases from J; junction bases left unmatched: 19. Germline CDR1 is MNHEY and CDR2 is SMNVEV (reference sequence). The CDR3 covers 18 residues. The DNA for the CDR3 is TGTGCCAGCCTCGGTCTCAGCGCGGGGAGCGGGAGATACAATGAGCAGTTCTTC. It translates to CASLGLSAGSGRYNEQFF.

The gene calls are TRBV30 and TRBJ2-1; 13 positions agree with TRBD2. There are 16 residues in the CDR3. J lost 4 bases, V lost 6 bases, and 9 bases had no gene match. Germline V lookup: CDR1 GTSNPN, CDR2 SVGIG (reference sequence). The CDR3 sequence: CACIGLAGVGYNEQFF. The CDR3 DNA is TGTGCCTGTATTGGACTAGCGGGAGTTGGGTACAATGAGCAGTTCTTC.